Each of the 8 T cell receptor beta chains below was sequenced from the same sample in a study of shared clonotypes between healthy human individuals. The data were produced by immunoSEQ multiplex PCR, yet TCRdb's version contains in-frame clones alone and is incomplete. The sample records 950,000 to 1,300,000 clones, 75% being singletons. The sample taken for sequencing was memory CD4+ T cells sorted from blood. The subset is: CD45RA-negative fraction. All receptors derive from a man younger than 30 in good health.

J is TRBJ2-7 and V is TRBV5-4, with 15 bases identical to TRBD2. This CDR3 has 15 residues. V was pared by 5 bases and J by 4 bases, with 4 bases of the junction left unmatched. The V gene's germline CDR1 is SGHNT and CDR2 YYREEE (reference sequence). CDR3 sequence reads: CASSLGTSGGYEQYF. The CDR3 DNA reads TGTGCCAGCAGTCTCGGGACTAGCGGGGGGTACGAGCAGTACTTC.

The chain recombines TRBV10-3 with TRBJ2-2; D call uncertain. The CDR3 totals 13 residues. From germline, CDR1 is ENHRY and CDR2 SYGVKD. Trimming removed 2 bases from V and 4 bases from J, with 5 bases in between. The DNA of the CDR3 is TGTGCCATCAGTGAGGACGGCACCGGGGAGCTGTTTTTT. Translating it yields CAISEDGTGELFF.

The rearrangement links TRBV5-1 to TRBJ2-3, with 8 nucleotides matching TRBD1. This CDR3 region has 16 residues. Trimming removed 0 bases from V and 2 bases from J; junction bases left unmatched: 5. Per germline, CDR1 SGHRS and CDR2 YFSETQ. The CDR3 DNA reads TGCGCCAGCAGCTTGGCCGGGCAGGGGGCCACAGATACGCAGTATTTT. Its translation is CASSLAGQGATDTQYF.

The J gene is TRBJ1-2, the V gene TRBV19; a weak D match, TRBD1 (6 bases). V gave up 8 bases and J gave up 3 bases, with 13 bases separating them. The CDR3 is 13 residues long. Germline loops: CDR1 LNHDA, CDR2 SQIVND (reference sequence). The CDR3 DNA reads TGTGCCAGTGCGGACAGTCAGGACTATGGCTACACCTTC. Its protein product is CASADSQDYGYTF.

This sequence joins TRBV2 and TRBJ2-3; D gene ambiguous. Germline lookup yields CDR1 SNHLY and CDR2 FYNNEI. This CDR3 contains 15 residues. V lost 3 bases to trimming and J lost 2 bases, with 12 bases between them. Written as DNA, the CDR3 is TGTGCCAGCAGTGATCGGGTCAGGTCCACAGATACGCAGTATTTT. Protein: CASSDRVRSTDTQYF. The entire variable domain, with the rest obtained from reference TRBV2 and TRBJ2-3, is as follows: EPEVTQTPSHQVTQMGQEVILRCVPISNHLYFYWYRQILGQKVEFLVSFYNNEISEKSEIFDDQFSVERPDGSNFTLKIRSTKLEDSAMYFCASSDRVRSTDTQYFGPGTRLTVL.

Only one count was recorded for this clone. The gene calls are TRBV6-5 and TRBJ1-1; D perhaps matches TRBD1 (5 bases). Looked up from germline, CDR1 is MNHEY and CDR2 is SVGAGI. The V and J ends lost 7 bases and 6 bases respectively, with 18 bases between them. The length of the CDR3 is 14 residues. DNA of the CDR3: TGTGCCAGCATTCAACGGGGACCGATCGCTGAAGCTTTCTTT. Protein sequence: CASIQRGPIAEAFF.

CDR3 loop: CASSLHTLETQYF. The CDR3 nucleotides are TGTGCCAGCAGCTTACACACTTTAGAGACCCAGTACTTC. The V call is TRBV11-1, the J call TRBJ2-5; unclear D gene. The length of the CDR3 is 13 residues. Trimming left V 2 bases short and J 4 bases short, with 8 bases between. Germline loops: CDR1 SGHAT, CDR2 FQDESV (reference sequence). The entire variable domain, with the rest obtained from reference TRBV11-1 and TRBJ2-5, is as follows: EAEVAQSPRYKITEKSQAVAFWCDPISGHATLYWYRQILGQGPELLVQFQDESVVDDSQLPKDRFSAERLKGVDSTLKIQPAELGDSAMYLCASSLHTLETQYFGPGTRLLVL.

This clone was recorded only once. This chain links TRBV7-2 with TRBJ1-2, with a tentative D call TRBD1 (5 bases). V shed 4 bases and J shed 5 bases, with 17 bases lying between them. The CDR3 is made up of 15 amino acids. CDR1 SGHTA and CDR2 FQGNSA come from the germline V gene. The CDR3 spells CASSSGSGEGYGYTF. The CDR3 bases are TGTGCCAGCAGCTCTGGTTCGGGGGAAGGTTATGGCTACACCTTC.